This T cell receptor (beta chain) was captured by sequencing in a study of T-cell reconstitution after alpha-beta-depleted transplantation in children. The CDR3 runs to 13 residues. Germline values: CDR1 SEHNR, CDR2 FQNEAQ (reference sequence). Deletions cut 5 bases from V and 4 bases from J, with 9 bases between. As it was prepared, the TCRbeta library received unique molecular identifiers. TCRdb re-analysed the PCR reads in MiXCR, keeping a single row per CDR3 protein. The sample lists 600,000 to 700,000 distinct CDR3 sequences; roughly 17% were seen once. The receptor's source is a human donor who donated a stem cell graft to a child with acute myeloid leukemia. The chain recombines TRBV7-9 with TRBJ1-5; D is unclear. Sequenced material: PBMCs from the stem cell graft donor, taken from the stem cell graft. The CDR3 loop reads CASSHQDNQPQHF. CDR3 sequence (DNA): TGTGCCAGCAGCCACCAGGATAATCAGCCCCAGCATTTT.